This TCR beta chain was recorded in a study of T cells in Graves' hyperthyroidism and ophthalmopathy. Findings and limits, study-wide: Ophthalmopathy, which appeared later, was predicted by the model a median about 6.8 months before onset.

The TCR beta CDR3 regions underwent amplification using RNA transcripts as the source. RT-PCR in the first round (using the HTBI primer set) targeted the TCR CDR3. TCRdb used MiXCR to reprocess the multiplex PCR reads, holding one entry per CDR3 protein. The data show about 98,000 distinct CDR3 sequences, around 37% seen once. This clonotype has a handful of counts. The antigen remains unidentified. V was pared by 4 bases and J by 4 bases, with 2 bases between. The CDR3 is 11 residues long. CDR1 and CDR2 from the germline V gene are LNHNV and YYDKDF (reference sequence). This chain joins TRBV15 and TRBJ2-1; unclear D gene. This clonotype was sampled from a woman in her twenties or thirties with Graves' hyperthyroidism. Sequenced: peripheral blood or thyroid tissue (not recorded which). The chain's CDR3 is CATSKYNEQFF. The CDR3 DNA follows: TGTGCCACCAGCAAATACAATGAGCAGTTCTTC.